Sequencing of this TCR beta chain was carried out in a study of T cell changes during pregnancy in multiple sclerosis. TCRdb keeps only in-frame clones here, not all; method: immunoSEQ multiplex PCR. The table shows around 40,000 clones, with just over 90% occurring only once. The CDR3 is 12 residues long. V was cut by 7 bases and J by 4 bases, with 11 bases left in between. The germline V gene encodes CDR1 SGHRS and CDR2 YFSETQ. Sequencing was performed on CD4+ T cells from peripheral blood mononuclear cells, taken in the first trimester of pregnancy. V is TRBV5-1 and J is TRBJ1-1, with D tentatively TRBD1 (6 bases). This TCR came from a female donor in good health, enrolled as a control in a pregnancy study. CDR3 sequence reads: CASGTDSTEAFF. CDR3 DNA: TGCGCCAGCGGGACGGACAGCACTGAAGCTTTCTTT.